This T cell receptor beta chain was recorded in a study of cytomegalovirus exposure and HLA in healthy donors. Donors counted as nominally healthy when sampled, yet unrecorded immune exposures were likely. Regarding this clone: Its antigen is currently unknown.

Study results and limitations: Most TCR sequences were seen very rarely across donors, but some public TCRs occurred in many. The presence/absence work took it that sequencing depth was about the same across donors. According to the study, 160 or so TCR beta chains were cytomegalovirus-associated.

Vbeta (60) and Jbeta (13) primers were used in the PCR. The assay was immunoSEQ multiplex PCR, and TCRdb's table has in-frame clones only and misses some. The sample consists of approximately 160,000 clones, approximately 79% of them appearing once. The sequencing sample was made of PBMCs. The sequence was obtained from a male donor in good health and CMV-seronegative.

Here the CDR3 reads CASSPLEMSGLQETQYF. The DNA for the CDR3 is TGCGCCAGCAGCCCCCTCGAGATGAGCGGCCTCCAAGAGACCCAGTACTTC. The chain combines TRBV4-3 with TRBJ2-5; possibly TRBD2 for D (5 bases). The CDR3 has 17 amino acids. Looked up from germline, CDR1 is LGHNA and CDR2 is YSLEER. Trimming left V 4 bases short and J 1 base short, with 19 bases between.